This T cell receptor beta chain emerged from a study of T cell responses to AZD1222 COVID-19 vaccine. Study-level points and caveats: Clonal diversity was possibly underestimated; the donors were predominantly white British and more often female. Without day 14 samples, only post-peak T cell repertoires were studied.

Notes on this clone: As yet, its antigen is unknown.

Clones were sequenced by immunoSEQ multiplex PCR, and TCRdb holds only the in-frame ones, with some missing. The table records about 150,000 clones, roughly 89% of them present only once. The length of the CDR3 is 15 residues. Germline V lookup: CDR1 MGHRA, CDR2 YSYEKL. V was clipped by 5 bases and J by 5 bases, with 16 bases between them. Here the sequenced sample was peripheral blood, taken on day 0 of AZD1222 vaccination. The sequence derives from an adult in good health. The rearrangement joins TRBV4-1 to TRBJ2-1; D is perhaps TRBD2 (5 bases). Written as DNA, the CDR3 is TGCGCCAGCAGCTCAGGAGGAGGTAGGAACAATGAGCAGTTCTTC. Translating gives CASSSGGGRNNEQFF.